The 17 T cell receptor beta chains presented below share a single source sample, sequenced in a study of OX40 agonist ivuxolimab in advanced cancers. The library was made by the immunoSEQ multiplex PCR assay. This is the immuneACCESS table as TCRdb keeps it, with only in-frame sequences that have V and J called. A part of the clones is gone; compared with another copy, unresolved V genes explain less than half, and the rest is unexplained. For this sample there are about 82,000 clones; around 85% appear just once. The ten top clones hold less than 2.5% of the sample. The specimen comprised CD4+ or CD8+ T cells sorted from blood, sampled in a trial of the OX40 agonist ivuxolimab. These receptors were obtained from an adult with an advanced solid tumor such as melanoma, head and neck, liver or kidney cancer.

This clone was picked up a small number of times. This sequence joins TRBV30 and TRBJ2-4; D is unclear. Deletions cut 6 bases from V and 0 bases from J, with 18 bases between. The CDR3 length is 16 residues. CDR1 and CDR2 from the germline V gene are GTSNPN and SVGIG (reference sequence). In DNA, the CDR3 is TGTGCCTGCCGAACGCCGGGTATGCTAGCCAAAAACATTCAGTACTTC. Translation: CACRTPGMLAKNIQYF.

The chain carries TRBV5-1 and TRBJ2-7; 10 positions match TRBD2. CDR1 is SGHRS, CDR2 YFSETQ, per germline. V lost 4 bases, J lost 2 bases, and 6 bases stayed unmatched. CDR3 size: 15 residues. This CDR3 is CASSVLAGVTYEQYF. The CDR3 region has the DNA TGCGCCAGCAGCGTTCTAGCGGGGGTAACCTACGAGCAGTACTTC.

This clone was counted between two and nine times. The CDR3 coding sequence is TGTGCCAGCAAAAGGCAGGGCCTCTCCTACGAGCAGTACTTC. It specifies CASKRQGLSYEQYF. This chain links TRBV19 with TRBJ2-7; a possible D gene is TRBD1 (5 bases). Germline CDR1 and CDR2: LNHDA and SQIVND (reference sequence). Trimming cost V 9 bases and J 0 bases, with 15 bases left between them. There are 14 residues in the CDR3.

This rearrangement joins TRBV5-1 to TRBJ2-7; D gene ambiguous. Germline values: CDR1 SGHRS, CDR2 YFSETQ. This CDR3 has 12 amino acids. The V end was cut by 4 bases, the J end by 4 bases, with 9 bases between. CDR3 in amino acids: CASSVEGYEQYF. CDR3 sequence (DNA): TGCGCCAGCAGCGTAGAAGGGTACGAGCAGTACTTC.

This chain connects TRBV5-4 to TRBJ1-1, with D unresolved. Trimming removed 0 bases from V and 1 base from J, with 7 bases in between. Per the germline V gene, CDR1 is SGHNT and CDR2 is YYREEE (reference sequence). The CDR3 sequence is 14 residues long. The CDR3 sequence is CASSLDQANTEAFF. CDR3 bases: TGTGCCAGCAGCTTGGATCAGGCGAACACTGAAGCTTTCTTT.

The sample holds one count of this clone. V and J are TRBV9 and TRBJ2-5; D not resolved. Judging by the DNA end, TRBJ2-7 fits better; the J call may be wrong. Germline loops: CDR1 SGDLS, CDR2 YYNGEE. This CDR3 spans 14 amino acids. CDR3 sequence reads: CASSASGASYEQYF. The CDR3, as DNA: TGTGCCAGCAGCGCCTCTGGCGCCAGCTACGAGCAGTACTTC.

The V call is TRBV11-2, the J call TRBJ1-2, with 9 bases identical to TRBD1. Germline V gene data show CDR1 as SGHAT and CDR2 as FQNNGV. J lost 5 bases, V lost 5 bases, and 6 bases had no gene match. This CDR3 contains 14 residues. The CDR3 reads CASSPPDRGYGYTF. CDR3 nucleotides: TGTGCCAGCAGCCCCCCGGACAGGGGATATGGCTACACCTTC.

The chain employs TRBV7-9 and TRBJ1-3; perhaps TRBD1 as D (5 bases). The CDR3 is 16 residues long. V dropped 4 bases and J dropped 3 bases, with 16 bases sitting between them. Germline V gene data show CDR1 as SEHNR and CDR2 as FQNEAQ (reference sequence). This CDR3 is CASSSPLRGNGNTIYF. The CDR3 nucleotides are TGTGCCAGCAGCTCCCCTCTCCGGGGCAATGGAAACACCATATATTTT.

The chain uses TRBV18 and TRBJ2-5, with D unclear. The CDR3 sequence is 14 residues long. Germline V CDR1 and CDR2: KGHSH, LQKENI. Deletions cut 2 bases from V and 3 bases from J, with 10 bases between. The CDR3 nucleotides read TGTGCCAGCTCACCAGGGATCGGAGAAGAGACCCAGTACTTC. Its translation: CASSPGIGEETQYF.

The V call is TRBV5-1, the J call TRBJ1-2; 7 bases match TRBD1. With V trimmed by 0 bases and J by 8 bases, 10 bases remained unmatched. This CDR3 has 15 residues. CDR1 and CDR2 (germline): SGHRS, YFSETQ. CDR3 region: CASSLDTGDGVGYTF. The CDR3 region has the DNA TGCGCCAGCAGCTTGGATACAGGGGATGGCGTCGGCTACACCTTC. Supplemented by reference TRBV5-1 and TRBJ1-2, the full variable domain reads KAGVTQTPRYLIKTRGQQVTLSCSPISGHRSVSWYQQTPGQGLQFLFEYFSETQRNKGNFPGRFSGRQFSNSRSEMNVSTLELGDSALYLCASSLDTGDGVGYTFGSGTRLTVV.

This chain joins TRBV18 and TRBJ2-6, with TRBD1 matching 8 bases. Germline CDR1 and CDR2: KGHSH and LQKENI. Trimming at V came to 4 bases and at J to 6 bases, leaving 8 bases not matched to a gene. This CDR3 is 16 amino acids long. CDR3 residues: CASSQGTGVMANVLTF. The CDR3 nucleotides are TGTGCCAGCTCACAAGGGACAGGCGTGATGGCCAACGTCCTGACTTTC.

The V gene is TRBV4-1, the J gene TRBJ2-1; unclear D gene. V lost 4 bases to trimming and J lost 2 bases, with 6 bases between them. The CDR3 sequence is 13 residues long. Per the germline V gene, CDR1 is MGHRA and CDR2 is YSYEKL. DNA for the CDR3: TGCGCCAGCAGCCTCTTGCCCTACAATGAGCAGTTCTTC. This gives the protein CASSLLPYNEQFF.

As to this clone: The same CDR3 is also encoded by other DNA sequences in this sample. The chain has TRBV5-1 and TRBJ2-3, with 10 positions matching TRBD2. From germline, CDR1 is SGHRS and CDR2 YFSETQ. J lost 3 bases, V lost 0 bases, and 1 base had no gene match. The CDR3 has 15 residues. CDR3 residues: CASSLEAGGTDTQYF. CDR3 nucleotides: TGCGCCAGCAGCTTGGAAGCGGGGGGGACAGATACGCAGTATTTT.

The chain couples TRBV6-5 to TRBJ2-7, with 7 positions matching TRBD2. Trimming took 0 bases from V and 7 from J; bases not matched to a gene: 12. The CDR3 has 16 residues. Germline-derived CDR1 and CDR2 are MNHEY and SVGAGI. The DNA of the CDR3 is TGTGCCAGCAGTTACTCGAGCCGGTGGGAGGGAAGGGAGCAGTACTTC. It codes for CASSYSSRWEGREQYF.

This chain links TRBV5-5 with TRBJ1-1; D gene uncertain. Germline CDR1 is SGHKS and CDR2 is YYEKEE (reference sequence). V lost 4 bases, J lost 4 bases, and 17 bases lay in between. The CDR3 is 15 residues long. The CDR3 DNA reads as TGTGCCAGCAGCCCGTCGAGACCGGAGGGCACTGAAGCTTTCTTT. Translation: CASSPSRPEGTEAFF.

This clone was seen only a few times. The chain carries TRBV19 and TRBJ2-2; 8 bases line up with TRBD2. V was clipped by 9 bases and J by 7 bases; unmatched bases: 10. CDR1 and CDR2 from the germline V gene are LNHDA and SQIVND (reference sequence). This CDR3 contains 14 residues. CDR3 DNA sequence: TGTGCCAGCCGATCCGGGGGGGCCGGCGGGGAGCTGTTTTTT. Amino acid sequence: CASRSGGAGGELFF.

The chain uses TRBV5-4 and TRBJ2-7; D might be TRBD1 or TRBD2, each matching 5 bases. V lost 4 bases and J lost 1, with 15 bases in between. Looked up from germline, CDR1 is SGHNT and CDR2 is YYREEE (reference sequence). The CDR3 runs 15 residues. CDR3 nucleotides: TGTGCCAGCAGCGCCGAGGGACGGATATCCTACGAGCAGTACTTC. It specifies CASSAEGRISYEQYF.